This T cell receptor beta chain was profiled in a study of molecular identifiers for immune sequencing clone quantification. This clonotype was recorded at least ten times. MiXCR, run by TCRdb on the PCR reads, gives a single entry per CDR3 protein. The sample lists some 320,000 distinct CDR3 sequences; roughly a quarter were seen once. Sorted naive CD8 T cells, about 17,000 to 1,000,000, were sequenced from 10%, 30% or 50% RNA. The CDR3 runs 11 residues. Germline V lookup: CDR1 SQVTM, CDR2 ANQGSEA. The V gene lost 0 bases and the J gene lost 7 bases, with 6 bases spanning the gap. This receptor was identified in a human donor in good health. Some libraries in this study had Jurkat cell RNA spiked in. Sequenced: naive CD8+ T cells from blood, with Jurkat cell RNA spiked in. The subset is: FACS-sorted CD8+CD4-CCR7+CD45RA+ naive T cells. This chain links TRBV29-1 with TRBJ1-1; D remains ambiguous. CDR3 DNA sequence: TGCAGCGTTGAAGAAGGCGGTGAAGCTTTCTTT. Amino acids: CSVEEGGEAFF.